The entry below describes one T cell receptor (beta chain). What it binds is unknown. The sample comes from a study of T cells in Graves' hyperthyroidism and ophthalmopathy. Study findings and constraints: Blood also contained most expanded thyroid clonotypes above 0.001.

Researchers amplified the TCR beta CDR3 regions from RNA transcripts. HTBI primers were the set used in a first-round RT-PCR of the TCR CDR3. TCRdb analysed the multiplex PCR reads with MiXCR anew, one entry per CDR3 protein. The data contain around 350,000 distinct CDR3 sequences, about 13% of them singletons. The V end was cut by 6 bases, the J end by 9 bases, with 15 bases between. Germline assignment: CDR1 SEHNR and CDR2 FQNEAQ (reference sequence). The CDR3 contains 13 residues. The clonotype was recovered from a woman under 30 with Graves' hyperthyroidism. The chain recombines TRBV7-9 with TRBJ2-4; possibly TRBD1 for D (6 bases). The sample consisted of blood. Here the CDR3 reads CASSATGIGIQYF. Here the CDR3 DNA reads TGTGCCAGCAGTGCCACAGGGATAGGCATTCAGTACTTC.